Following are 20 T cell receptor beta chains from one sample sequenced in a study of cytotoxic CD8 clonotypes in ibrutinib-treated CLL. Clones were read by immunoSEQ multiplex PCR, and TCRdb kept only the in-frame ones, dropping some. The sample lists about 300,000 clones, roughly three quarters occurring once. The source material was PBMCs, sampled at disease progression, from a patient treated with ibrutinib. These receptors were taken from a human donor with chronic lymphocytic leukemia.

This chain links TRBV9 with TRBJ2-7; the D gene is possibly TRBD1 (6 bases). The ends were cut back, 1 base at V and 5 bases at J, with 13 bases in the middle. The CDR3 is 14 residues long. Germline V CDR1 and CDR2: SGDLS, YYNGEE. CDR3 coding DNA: TGTGCCAGCAGCGTACAGACAGGTGTTGACGAGCAGTACTTC. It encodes CASSVQTGVDEQYF.

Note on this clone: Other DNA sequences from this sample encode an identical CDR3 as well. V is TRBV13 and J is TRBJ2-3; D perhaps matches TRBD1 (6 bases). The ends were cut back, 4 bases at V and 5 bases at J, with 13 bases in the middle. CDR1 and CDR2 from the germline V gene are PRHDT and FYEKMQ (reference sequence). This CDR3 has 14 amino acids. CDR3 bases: TGTGCCAGCAGCTCCCGGGACACCCAAGATACGCAGTATTTT. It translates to CASSSRDTQDTQYF.

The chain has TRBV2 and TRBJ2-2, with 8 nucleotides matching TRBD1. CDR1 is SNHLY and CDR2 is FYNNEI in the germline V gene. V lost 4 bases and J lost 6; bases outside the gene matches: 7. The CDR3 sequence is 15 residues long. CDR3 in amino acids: CASSVMDRASGELFF. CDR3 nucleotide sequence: TGTGCCAGCAGTGTTATGGACAGGGCTTCCGGGGAGCTGTTTTTT.

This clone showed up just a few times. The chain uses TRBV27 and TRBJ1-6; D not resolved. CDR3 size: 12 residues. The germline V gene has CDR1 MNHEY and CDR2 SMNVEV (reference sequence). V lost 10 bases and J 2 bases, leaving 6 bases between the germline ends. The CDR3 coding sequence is TGTGCCACCACAACCTATAATTCACCCCTCCACTTT. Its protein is CATTTYNSPLHF.

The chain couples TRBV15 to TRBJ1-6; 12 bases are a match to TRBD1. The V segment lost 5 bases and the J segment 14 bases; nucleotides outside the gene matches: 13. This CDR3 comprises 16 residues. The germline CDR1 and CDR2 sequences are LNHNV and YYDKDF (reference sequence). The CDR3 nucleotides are TGTGCCACCAGCGGGCCGGGACAGGGGGCCCCCGAGTCCCTCCACTTT. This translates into CATSGPGQGAPESLHF.

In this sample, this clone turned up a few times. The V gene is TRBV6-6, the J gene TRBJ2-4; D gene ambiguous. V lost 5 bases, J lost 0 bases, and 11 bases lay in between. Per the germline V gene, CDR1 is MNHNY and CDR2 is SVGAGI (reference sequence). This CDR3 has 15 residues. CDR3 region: CASSPPSLAKNIQYF. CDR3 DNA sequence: TGTGCCAGCAGTCCTCCTTCCTTAGCCAAAAACATTCAGTACTTC.

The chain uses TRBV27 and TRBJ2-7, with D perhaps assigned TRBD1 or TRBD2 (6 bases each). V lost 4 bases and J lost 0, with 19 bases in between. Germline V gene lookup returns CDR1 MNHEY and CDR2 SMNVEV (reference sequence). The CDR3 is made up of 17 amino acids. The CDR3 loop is CASSSVPLEGGSYEQYF. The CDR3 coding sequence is TGTGCCAGCAGTTCCGTTCCCTTGGAGGGGGGCTCCTACGAGCAGTACTTC.

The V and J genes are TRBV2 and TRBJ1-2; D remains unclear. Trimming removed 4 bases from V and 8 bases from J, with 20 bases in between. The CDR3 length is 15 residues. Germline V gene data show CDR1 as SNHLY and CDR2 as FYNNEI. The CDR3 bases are TGTGCCAGCAGTGGCCTCAGGATACCCAAGCGGGGCTACACCTTC. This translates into CASSGLRIPKRGYTF.

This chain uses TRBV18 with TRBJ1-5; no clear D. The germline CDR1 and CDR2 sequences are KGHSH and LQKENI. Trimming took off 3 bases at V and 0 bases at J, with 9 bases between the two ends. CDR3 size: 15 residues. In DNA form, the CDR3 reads TGTGCCAGCTCACCCCTAGGGAGTAGCAATCAGCCCCAGCATTTT. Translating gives CASSPLGSSNQPQHF.

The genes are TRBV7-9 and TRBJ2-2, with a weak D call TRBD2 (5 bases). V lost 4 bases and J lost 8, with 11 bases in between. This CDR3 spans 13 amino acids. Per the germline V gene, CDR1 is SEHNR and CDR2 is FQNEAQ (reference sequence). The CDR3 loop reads CASSSNREGELFF. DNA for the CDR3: TGTGCCAGCAGCTCAAATCGGGAAGGGGAGCTGTTTTTT. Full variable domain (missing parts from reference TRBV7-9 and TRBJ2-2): DTGVSQNPRHKITKRGQNVTFRCDPISEHNRLYWYRQTLGQGPEFLTYFQNEAQLEKSRLLSDRFSAERPKGSFSTLEIQRTEQGDSAMYLCASSSNREGELFFGEGSRLTVL.

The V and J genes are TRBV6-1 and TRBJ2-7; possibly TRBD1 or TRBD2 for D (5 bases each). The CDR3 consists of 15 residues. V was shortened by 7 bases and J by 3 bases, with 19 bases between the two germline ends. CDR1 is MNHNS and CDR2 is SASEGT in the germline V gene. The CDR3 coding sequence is TGTGCCAGCACGACTGGGGGTAGGGGTGACTACGAGCAGTACTTC. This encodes CASTTGGRGDYEQYF.

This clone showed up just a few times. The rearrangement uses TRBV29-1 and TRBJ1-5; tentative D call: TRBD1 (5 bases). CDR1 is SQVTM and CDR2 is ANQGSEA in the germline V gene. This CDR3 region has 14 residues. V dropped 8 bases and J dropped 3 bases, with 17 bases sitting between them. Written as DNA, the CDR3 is TGCAGCTCCAAGGGCAACGGGGCCAATCAGCCCCAGCATTTT. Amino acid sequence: CSSKGNGANQPQHF.

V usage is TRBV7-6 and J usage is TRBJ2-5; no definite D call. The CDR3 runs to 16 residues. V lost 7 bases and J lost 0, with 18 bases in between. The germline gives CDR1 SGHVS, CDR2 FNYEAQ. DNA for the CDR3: TGTGCCAGCATCAAAGTACCCGACGCGTACCAAGAGACCCAGTACTTC. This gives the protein CASIKVPDAYQETQYF.

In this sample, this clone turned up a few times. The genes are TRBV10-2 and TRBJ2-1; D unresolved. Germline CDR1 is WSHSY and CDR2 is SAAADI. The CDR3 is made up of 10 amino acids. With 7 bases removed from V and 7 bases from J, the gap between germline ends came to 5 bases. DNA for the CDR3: TGCGCCAGCAAAGGGAATGAGCAGTTCTTC. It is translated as CASKGNEQFF.

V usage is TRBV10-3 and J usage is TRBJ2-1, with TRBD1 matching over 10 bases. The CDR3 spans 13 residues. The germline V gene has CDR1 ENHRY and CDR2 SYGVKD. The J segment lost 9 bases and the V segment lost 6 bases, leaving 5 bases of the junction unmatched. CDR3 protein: CAISPGQGGEQFF. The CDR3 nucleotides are TGTGCCATCAGCCCTGGACAGGGGGGTGAGCAGTTCTTC.

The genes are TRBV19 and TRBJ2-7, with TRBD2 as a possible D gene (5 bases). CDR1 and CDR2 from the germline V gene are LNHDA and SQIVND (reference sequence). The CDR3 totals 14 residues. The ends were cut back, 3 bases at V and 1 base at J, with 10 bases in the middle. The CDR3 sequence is CASSIGLASYEQYF. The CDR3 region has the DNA TGTGCCAGTAGTATTGGCCTAGCTTCCTACGAGCAGTACTTC.

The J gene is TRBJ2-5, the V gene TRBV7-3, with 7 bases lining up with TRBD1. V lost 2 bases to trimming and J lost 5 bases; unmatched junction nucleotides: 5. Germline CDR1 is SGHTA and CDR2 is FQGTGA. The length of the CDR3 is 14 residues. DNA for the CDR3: TGTGCCAGCAGCTTAGGTCAGGGGGTGGAGACCCAGTACTTC. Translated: CASSLGQGVETQYF.

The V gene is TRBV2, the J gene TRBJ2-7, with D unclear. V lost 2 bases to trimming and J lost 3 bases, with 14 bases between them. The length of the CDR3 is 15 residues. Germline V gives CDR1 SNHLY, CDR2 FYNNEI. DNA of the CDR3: TGTGCCAGCAGTGAAATAAGGCCGTTAGGCTACGAGCAGTACTTC. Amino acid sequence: CASSEIRPLGYEQYF.

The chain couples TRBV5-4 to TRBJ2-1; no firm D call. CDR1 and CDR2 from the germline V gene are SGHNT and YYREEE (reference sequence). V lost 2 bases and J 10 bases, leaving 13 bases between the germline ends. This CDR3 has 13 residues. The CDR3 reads CASSFSSGREQFF. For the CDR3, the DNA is TGTGCCAGCAGCTTCTCGTCGGGTAGGGAGCAGTTCTTC.

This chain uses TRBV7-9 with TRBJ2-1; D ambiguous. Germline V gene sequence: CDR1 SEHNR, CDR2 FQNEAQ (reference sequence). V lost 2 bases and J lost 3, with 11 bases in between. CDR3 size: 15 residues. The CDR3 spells CASSLPITVYNEQFF. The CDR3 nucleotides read TGTGCCAGCAGCTTACCGATAACAGTCTACAATGAGCAGTTCTTC.